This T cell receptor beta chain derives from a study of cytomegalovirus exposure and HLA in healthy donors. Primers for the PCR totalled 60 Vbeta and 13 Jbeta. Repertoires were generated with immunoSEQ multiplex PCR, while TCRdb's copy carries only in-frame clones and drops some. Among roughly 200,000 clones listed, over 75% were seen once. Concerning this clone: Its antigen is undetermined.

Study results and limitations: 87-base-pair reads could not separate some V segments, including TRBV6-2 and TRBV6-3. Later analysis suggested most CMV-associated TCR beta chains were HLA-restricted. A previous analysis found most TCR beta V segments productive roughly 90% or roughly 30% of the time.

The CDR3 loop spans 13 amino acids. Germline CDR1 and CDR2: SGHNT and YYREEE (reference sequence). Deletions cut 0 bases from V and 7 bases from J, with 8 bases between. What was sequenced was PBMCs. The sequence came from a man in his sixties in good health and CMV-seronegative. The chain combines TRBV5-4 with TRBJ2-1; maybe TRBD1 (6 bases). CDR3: CASSLAQGNEQFF. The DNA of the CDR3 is TGTGCCAGCAGCTTGGCACAGGGTAATGAGCAGTTCTTC.